This section outlines one T cell receptor (beta chain) sequence together with its context. The table came from immunoSEQ multiplex PCR; TCRdb's copy has only in-frame clones and leaves some out. Seen here are tens of thousands of clones, around 91% observed once, and the top ten hold around 0.34%. The sample is drawn from a study of OX40 agonist ivuxolimab in advanced cancers. There are 12 residues in the CDR3. The germline V gene encodes CDR1 SGHDN and CDR2 FVKESK. Trimming removed 3 bases at V and 10 bases at J, with 12 bases between. The rearrangement joins TRBV14 to TRBJ1-1; D is perhaps TRBD1 (5 bases). The sequences come from CD4+ or CD8+ T cells sorted from blood, collected in a trial of the OX40 agonist ivuxolimab. This receptor was obtained from an adult with an advanced solid tumor such as melanoma, head and neck, liver or kidney cancer. The CDR3 region is CASSQEKRGAFF. The DNA for the CDR3 is TGTGCCAGCAGCCAGGAGAAGAGGGGAGCTTTCTTT.